The sequence of this T cell receptor (beta chain) was determined in a study of cytomegalovirus exposure and HLA in healthy donors (dated by TCRdb to about 2017). Looking at the study overall: According to an earlier analysis of several hundred of the donors, about 179 million T cells yielded 100 million or so unique TCR beta sequences and about 300 Gb of sequence data. An early release covering roughly 580 HLA-typed donors comprised about 300 gigabases of sequencing data and tens of millions of unique TCR sequences. Among the roughly 400 genotyped donors, more than 70% belonged to the genetic ancestry cluster associated with self-reported Caucasian donors. The study aimed to test whether cataloging public T cell receptors could reveal signatures of past pathogen exposure. The T cell repertoires of roughly 660 subjects were profiled by immunosequencing and related to cytomegalovirus serostatus. A separate validation cohort of over 95 different subjects was used in addition to the 666-subject first cohort. To predict cytomegalovirus infection status, the study brought together high-throughput TCR immunosequencing, statistical association of individual TCRs with disease status, and machine learning. In a later analysis, previously published TCR beta repertoires from roughly 710 donors were re-analyzed and high-resolution HLA genotyping was added so that TCR occurrence patterns could be studied. Rather than using new phenotypic data, the later analysis identified candidate immune exposures from TCR beta sequences and from how often those sequences occurred across donors. An earlier analysis of 587 of the donors applied high-throughput TCR beta sequencing to assess whether each TCR beta V gene segment acted as functional or pseudogenic. Donor age, sex, ethnicity and CMV serostatus were collected together with the repertoire data. A later genetic analysis took genome-wide SNP genotypes for about 55% of the 666 donors and used that subset as a discovery cohort. Every discovery cohort repertoire had been produced on one sequencing platform. HLA typing covered class I and class II loci at four-digit resolution. Typing coverage differed by locus: A, B, C, DRB1 and DQB1 were typed in roughly 629-630 donors, DQA1 in 522, DPA1 in 600 to 610, and DPB1 in just under 490. A handful of DR-DQ haplotypes were handled as single units for association and clustering because linkage in the cohort was strong. Among 398 genotyped donors of the cohort, an average of about 240,000 unique TCR beta nucleotide sequences were sequenced per donor, around 20% of them non-productive. Paper-wide results and their limitations: Some IMGT-functional V segments, including TRBV6-2 and TRBV6-3, could not be distinguished by the 87-base-pair reads and were therefore excluded. The authors suggested that the approach could potentially be extended to other disease states and immunological phenotypes. Assigning TCR associations to individual alleles was difficult when HLA alleles, especially DR and DQ, strongly co-occurred. Linkage disequilibrium might explain the correlated functional status among segregating V segments, but an unknown experimental factor could not be excluded. In the study, around 160 TCR beta chains were listed as associated with cytomegalovirus. Roughly uniform sequencing depth across donors was assumed in presence/absence analyses, although this assumption may not hold. According to a later analysis, TCR association rates differed among HLA loci, with DRB1 alleles showing the most associated TCRs and HLA-C alleles showing the fewest. A cluster of highly shared sequence variants was judged likely to represent a technical artifact of the sequencing pipeline. Only TCR beta chains were sequenced in this cohort, and the absence of alpha or paired-chain data limited detectable features. Because some donors lacked HLA typing at each locus, the association tests relied only on the typed subset. A further reported finding was that TCR beta sequences accurately predicted the HLA-A and HLA-B alleles for most subjects in the first cohort. A later analysis found that HLA-associated TCR beta chains were more clonally expanded and had lower generation probabilities than equally common non-associated chains. An association between a missense DCLRE1C variant and V-gene and J-gene trimming of TCR beta chains was found in a later genetic analysis and replicated in an independent cohort. Immune exposure information for the cohort was limited to CMV serostatus. Most TCR sequences were observed very rarely across donors, whereas some public TCRs were present in many individuals. Specific HLA alleles were associated with 15,000 to 20,000 TCR beta sequences at a false discovery rate of 0.05 in a later analysis. A later genetic analysis reported fewer N-insertions in productive TCRs among donors in an Asian-associated ancestry cluster than the approximately 700-donor mean. In an earlier analysis of about 550 of the donors, most TCR beta V segments were observed in productive rearrangements about 90% or about 30% of the time, broadly matching IMGT annotations. The classifier was reported to diagnose cytomegalovirus status with high specificity and sensitivity in both the original cohort and the validation cohort. The earlier analysis of almost 600 of the donors excluded about 16 rarely observed V segments, including chromosome 9 orphons, because counts were too low. A later analysis reported that several top co-occurrence clusters appeared linked to parvovirus B19, influenza, CMV and Epstein-Barr virus. In vitro tests confirmed that three of the cytomegalovirus-associated TCR beta chains recognize cytomegalovirus antigens. According to a later analysis, most CMV-associated TCR beta chains appeared to be HLA-restricted, and the HLA associations seemed to be driven largely by CMV exposure.

In the germline V gene (reference sequence), CDR1 corresponds to SGHNT and CDR2 to YYREEE. The CDR3 numbers 16 residues from cysteine through phenylalanine. The DNA shown is the 48-base CDR3, in frame from base 1. V and J lose 3 bases and 0 bases, and a span of 15 bases separates them. The cohort comprised approximately 700 healthy bone marrow donors. Cohort members were all nominally healthy when sampled, although unrecorded immune exposures were likely present. The donor tested CMV seropositive, placing the donor among the roughly 300 seropositive members of the cohort. Every donor gave a peripheral blood sample, and the peripheral blood mononuclear cells from that sample were used for TCR beta sequencing. The Qiagen DNeasy Blood Extraction Kit was used to extract genomic DNA from the blood cell samples. In regard to this clone: Its recognized antigen is unknown. It has no much larger one-base neighbor in the sample; base qualities were not kept.

Libraries came from the immunoSEQ multiplex PCR assay. For the multiplex PCR, a mixture combining 60 forward primers for TCR Vbeta segments and 13 reverse primers for TCR Jbeta segments was used. Amplification of the CDR3 region of rearranged TCR beta genes was performed with a multiplex PCR assay on genomic DNA. The Illumina HiSeq System was used to sequence the amplified TCR beta libraries as 87-base-pair reads. Per the source publication's procedure: Across the roughly 700 repertoires, a later analysis counted 80 million or so unique TCR beta chains, roughly 11 million of which were shared by at least two donors. Raw reads were error-corrected and collapsed into unique sequences with a nearest-neighbor algorithm that merged closely related sequences to remove PCR and sequencing errors. V, D and J gene segments were assigned by aligning CDR3 sequences to IMGT reference sequences. Each retained sequence needed at least a six-nucleotide match to both a V gene segment and a J gene segment. A rearrangement was called productive if the CDR3 had no stop codons and remained in frame with V and J, and every other rearrangement was called non-productive. CDR3 was defined according to IMGT convention as the region running from the second conserved V-encoded cysteine to the conserved J-encoded phenylalanine. The earlier analysis of about 610 of the donors excluded sequences that lacked an unambiguous match to a single V gene segment. An earlier analysis of under 750 of the donors called V segments functional above 56.7% productive rearrangements and segregating when the between-donor standard deviation exceeded 5%. To diagnose cytomegalovirus status from the catalog of TCR beta chain sequences, a statistical classification framework was built. A later analysis assigned V and J genes by comparing TCR nucleotide sequences with IMGT/GENE-DB human TR gene sequences. The TCRdist pipeline was used in a later analysis to assign CDR3 sequences and most-parsimonious VDJ recombination scenarios. In a later analysis, each TCR beta chain was defined by its CDR3 amino acid sequence together with its V-gene family, and reads lacking a unique V-gene family were excluded. A later analysis removed several hundred highly shared, low-generation-probability nucleotide sequences to deal with suspected cross-contamination and a sequencing artifact. For each public chain, a later analysis derived a clonal expansion index from normalized ranks of inferred template counts within each repertoire. Generation probabilities in a later analysis came from a VDJ recombination model fitted to out-of-frame rearrangements, and those results were checked against IGoR. A later analysis scored TCR-TCR, TCR-HLA and TCR-CMV co-occurrence with hypergeometric tests, applying a repertoire-size bias correction to TCR pairs. A later analysis estimated false discovery rates by permuting HLA or CMV assignments 20 times. In a later analysis, co-occurring TCRs were grouped using DBSCAN, with TCRdist sequence similarity added in when clustering inside HLA-allele-positive subsets. For co-occurrence clustering, repertoires with fewer than 30,000 or more than 120,000 public chains were excluded, along with five repertoires with anomalous nucleotide sharing. TCRdb limited this immuneACCESS table to in-frame rearrangements with V and J called. A share of clones is missing; checked studies link under half to unresolved V genes, and the rest is unexplained. The DNA gave D and trimming, while V, J and clone size come from that table. The sample has 55,000 to 65,000 clones on record, about 81% of them singletons. Of the sample, 6.8% is held by the ten largest clones.

The chain couples TRBV5-4 to TRBJ1-2; TRBD1 is a possible D gene, resting on 6 matching bases. The TCR comes from a man aged 25-40 years in good health and CMV-seropositive. The sample comprised PBMCs. CDR3 sequence: CASSSPYGQTNYGYTF. The bases are TGTGCCAGCAGCTCCCCCTATGGACAGACTAACTATGGCTACACCTTC.